Each of the 27 T cell receptor beta chains below was sequenced from the same sample in a study of T-cell reconstitution after alpha-beta-depleted transplantation in children. The TCRbeta library was prepared with unique molecular identifiers. MiXCR, applied by TCRdb to the PCR reads, yields one record per CDR3 protein. The repertoire includes around 100,000 distinct CDR3 sequences, under 7% of them detected once, and about 6% sits in the top ten. The sequencing here drew on PBMCs, mostly from graft donor cells, taken 60 days after TCRalphabeta/CD19-depleted stem cell transplant. All receptors come from a female patient aged 2 to 10 who had a stem cell transplant for Fanconi anemia, so the T cells may come from the graft donor.

This clonotype was counted many times. The chain is built from TRBV28 and TRBJ2-1; D gene uncertain. CDR1 is MDHEN and CDR2 is SYDVKM in the germline V gene. The ends were cut back, 7 bases at V and 9 bases at J, with 13 bases in the middle. This CDR3 is built from 12 residues. Here the CDR3 DNA reads TGTGCCAGCATGGTCGGGTGGGGTGAGCAGTTCTTC. As protein: CASMVGWGEQFF.

In its sample, this clonotype was seen a few times. The V gene is TRBV5-1, the J gene TRBJ2-3; 13 positions agree with TRBD2. Germline assignment: CDR1 SGHRS and CDR2 YFSETQ. The CDR3 covers 16 residues. V trimming: 4 bases; J trimming: 6 bases; junction bases outside the gene matches: 8. The CDR3 reads CASSPGLAGTVDTQYF. The CDR3 bases are TGCGCCAGCAGCCCGGGACTAGCGGGGACCGTGGATACGCAGTATTTT.

A few counts support this clonotype. CDR3 protein: CASSQVATVPPDEQYF. The DNA for the CDR3 is TGTGCCAGCAGCCAAGTGGCTACGGTCCCTCCGGACGAGCAGTACTTC. The chain carries TRBV4-2 and TRBJ2-7; no definite D call. The CDR3 has 16 residues. Trimming removed 1 base at V and 5 bases at J, with 18 bases between. The germline V gene encodes CDR1 LGHNA and CDR2 YNFKEQ.

The J gene is TRBJ1-5, the V gene TRBV19; 8 bases map to TRBD1. Germline V CDR1 and CDR2: LNHDA, SQIVND (reference sequence). V lost 2 bases to trimming and J lost 1 base; unmatched junction nucleotides: 4. This CDR3 is built from 16 residues. Here the CDR3 reads CASSIQGAVSNQPQHF. The CDR3 DNA reads TGTGCCAGTAGTATACAGGGGGCGGTAAGCAATCAGCCCCAGCATTTT.

This clonotype appeared many times. The V and J genes are TRBV10-3 and TRBJ2-2; the match to TRBD1 covers 8 bases. The germline CDR1 and CDR2 sequences are ENHRY and SYGVKD. This CDR3 contains 15 residues. J lost 2 bases, V lost 6 bases, and 5 bases had no gene match. The CDR3 spells CAIRSGTGNTGELFF. CDR3 DNA sequence: TGTGCCATCAGATCCGGGACAGGTAACACCGGGGAGCTGTTTTTT.

This clonotype was seen ten or more times. The V call is TRBV5-1, the J call TRBJ2-2; a weak D match, TRBD2 (6 bases). Germline-derived CDR1 and CDR2 are SGHRS and YFSETQ. The germline V and J ends were trimmed by 4 bases and 1 base, with 8 bases remaining between them. This CDR3 has 14 amino acids. CDR3 nucleotides: TGCGCCAGCAGCCCGGGACTGAACACCGGGGAGCTGTTTTTT. Its protein product is CASSPGLNTGELFF. The variable domain in full, completed from reference TRBV5-1 and TRBJ2-2, reads KAGVTQTPRYLIKTRGQQVTLSCSPISGHRSVSWYQQTPGQGLQFLFEYFSETQRNKGNFPGRFSGRQFSNSRSEMNVSTLELGDSALYLCASSPGLNTGELFFGEGSRLTVL.

For this clonotype: Possible read error: a much larger clone is one base away. This chain links TRBV5-5 with TRBJ2-3; D uncertain. V was pared by 0 bases and J by 3 bases, with 8 bases between. Germline assignment: CDR1 SGHKS and CDR2 YYEKEE (reference sequence). The CDR3 runs 14 residues. As DNA, the CDR3 is TGTGCCAGCAGCTTGGGGCTTCTGACAGATACGCAGTATTTT. It yields the protein CASSLGLLTDTQYF.

The chain carries TRBV5-1 and TRBJ2-4; no firm D call. The CDR3 is 13 residues long. Trimming took 0 bases from V and 3 from J, leaving 4 bases between them. CDR1 is SGHRS, CDR2 YFSETQ, per germline. The CDR3 sequence is CASSLEGKNIQYF. CDR3 coding DNA: TGCGCCAGCAGCTTGGAAGGCAAAAACATTCAGTACTTC.

This clonotype was seen ten or more times. The CDR3 DNA is TGTGCCAGCAGCGTAGCCAGGACAGGGGATGGAGAGCAGTACTTC. Translating gives CASSVARTGDGEQYF. The rearrangement joins TRBV9 to TRBJ2-7, with 9 bases aligning to TRBD1. Per germline, CDR1 SGDLS and CDR2 YYNGEE. The CDR3 is 15 residues long. V was clipped by 0 bases and J by 7 bases; unmatched bases: 8.

Details on this clonotype: At one of its ends the junction is not consistent with the germline gene, which may arise from a read error. The rearrangement joins TRBV20-1 to TRBJ2-7; 7 positions match TRBD1. Germline V gene lookup returns CDR1 DFQATT and CDR2 SNEGSKA (reference sequence). The CDR3 is 13 amino acids. The CDR3 spells CSAEGQSSFEQYF. The DNA for the CDR3 is TGCAGTGCTGAGGGACAGTCGTCCTTCGAGCAGTACTTC.

V usage is TRBV20-1 and J usage is TRBJ2-4; 10 bases are a match to TRBD2. The trim removed 7 bases at V and 6 bases at J, leaving 9 bases unmatched. This CDR3 is 14 amino acids long. Germline lookup yields CDR1 DFQATT and CDR2 SNEGSKA (reference sequence). CDR3 in DNA: TGCAGTGGTAGTTTGTTAGCGGGAGGAAACATTCAGTACTTC. Its translation is CSGSLLAGGNIQYF.

This clonotype appeared many times. This rearrangement joins TRBV6-2 or TRBV6-3 to TRBJ1-1, with D tentatively TRBD1 (5 bases). This CDR3 has 12 residues. Germline CDR1 is MNHEY and CDR2 is SVGEGT. The V and J ends lost 8 bases and 10 bases respectively, with 17 bases between them. CDR3 loop: CASSFRDGGAFF. CDR3 DNA: TGTGCCAGCTCTTTCAGGGATGGGGGAGCTTTCTTT.

This sequence joins TRBV9 and TRBJ2-3, with 9 nucleotides matching TRBD2. The germline V gene encodes CDR1 SGDLS and CDR2 YYNGEE. The CDR3 totals 17 residues. The J segment lost 6 bases and the V segment lost 0 bases, leaving 11 bases of the junction unmatched. The CDR3, as DNA: TGTGCCAGCAGCGTAGGAGCCTCCGGGACTAGCAGGGATACGCAGTATTTT. Its translation: CASSVGASGTSRDTQYF.

This clonotype has ten or more counts. The chain carries TRBV25-1 and TRBJ1-2; D ambiguous. The germline V gene encodes CDR1 MGHDK and CDR2 SYGVNS. The CDR3 has 15 residues. V was trimmed by 1 base and J by 2 bases, leaving 11 bases between them. The CDR3 DNA reads as TGTGCCAGCAGTGAATTAAAGGGAGAGAACTATGGCTACACCTTC. The encoded protein is CASSELKGENYGYTF.

On this clonotype: Possible read error: a much larger clone is one base away. Since the CDR3 does not end with the conserved phenylalanine or tryptophan, this likely comes from a read error. The chain is built from TRBV28 and TRBJ2-7, with 10 nucleotides matching TRBD2. The CDR3 is made up of 15 amino acids. CDR1 is MDHEN, CDR2 SYDVKM, per germline. The trim removed 3 bases at V and 7 bases at J, leaving 9 bases unmatched. The CDR3 sequence: CASSFSPAGGGEQYC. The CDR3 region has the DNA TGTGCCAGCAGTTTTTCCCCAGCGGGAGGGGGGGAGCAGTACTGC.

This clonotype was recorded a few times. The chain carries TRBV11-2 and TRBJ2-3; D ambiguous. The CDR3 loop spans 15 amino acids. Per germline, CDR1 SGHAT and CDR2 FQNNGV. The V end was cut by 0 bases, the J end by 0 bases, with 7 bases between. In nucleotides, the CDR3 is TGTGCCAGCAGCTTAGATGGCCGGAGCACAGATACGCAGTATTTT. This sequence encodes CASSLDGRSTDTQYF.

This clonotype has just a few counts. The genes are TRBV18 and TRBJ2-7, with D perhaps TRBD1 (6 bases). Germline V gene data show CDR1 as KGHSH and CDR2 as LQKENI. The CDR3 spans 13 residues. V gave up 2 bases and J gave up 2 bases, with 7 bases separating them. CDR3 loop: CASSPRDTYEQYF. The DNA for the CDR3 is TGTGCCAGCTCACCAAGGGACACCTACGAGCAGTACTTC.

Ten or more counts support this clonotype. The chain employs TRBV28 and TRBJ2-1; TRBD2 matches 8 bases. This CDR3 spans 16 amino acids. The V gene end was trimmed by 5 bases and the J gene end by 6 bases; junction bases not matched to a gene: 12. Germline CDR1 MDHEN, CDR2 SYDVKM. This chain's CDR3 is CASSAEAGVRGNEQFF. CDR3 nucleotide sequence: TGTGCCAGCAGTGCCGAAGCGGGGGTGAGGGGCAATGAGCAGTTCTTC.

This clonotype appeared many times. J is TRBJ1-2 and V is TRBV29-1; a weak D match, TRBD1 (6 bases). Germline lookup yields CDR1 SQVTM and CDR2 ANQGSEA. This CDR3 is 11 amino acids long. V was clipped by 3 bases and J by 5 bases, with 7 bases between them. CDR3 region: CSVDGQYGYTF. For the CDR3, the DNA is TGCAGCGTTGACGGACAGTATGGCTACACCTTC.

This clonotype was observed many times. In nucleotides, the CDR3 is TGTGCCAGCAGCCATTCCGGACCGTCAGATACGCAGTATTTT. Protein sequence: CASSHSGPSDTQYF. This rearrangement joins TRBV4-2 to TRBJ2-3, with D hard to call. The V and J ends lost 3 bases and 4 bases respectively, with 11 bases between them. Germline V lookup: CDR1 LGHNA, CDR2 YNFKEQ. The CDR3 contains 14 residues.

This clonotype has at least ten counts. The rearrangement joins TRBV9 to TRBJ2-3; 7 nucleotides line up with TRBD2. Looked up from germline, CDR1 is SGDLS and CDR2 is YYNGEE. The V gene end was trimmed by 0 bases and the J gene end by 4 bases; junction bases not matched to a gene: 11. The CDR3 spans 17 residues. The CDR3 coding sequence is TGTGCCAGCAGCGTAGATCCAGCGGGGCTTGTCGCAGATACGCAGTATTTT. Protein sequence: CASSVDPAGLVADTQYF.

This clonotype has more than one count but fewer than ten. The chain joins TRBV20-1 to TRBJ1-2; possible D gene TRBD1, 5 bases. V dropped 3 bases and J dropped 2 bases, with 13 bases sitting between them. The CDR3 extends over 14 amino acids. Looked up from germline, CDR1 is DFQATT and CDR2 is SNEGSKA (reference sequence). CDR3 sequence: CSASLFRDNYGYTF. The DNA of the CDR3 is TGCAGTGCTAGTTTATTCCGGGACAACTATGGCTACACCTTC.

The chain carries TRBV6-2 or TRBV6-3 and TRBJ2-3; 14 positions agree with TRBD2. CDR1 and CDR2 (germline): MNHEY, SVGEGT. This CDR3 region has 17 residues. Unmatched junction bases numbered 5, after V lost 5 bases and J lost 1 base. CDR3 sequence: CASSPTSGRAGTDTQYF. In DNA, the CDR3 is TGTGCCAGCAGTCCGACTAGCGGGAGGGCCGGCACAGATACGCAGTATTTT.

This clonotype was detected ten times or more. The V gene is TRBV11-2, the J gene TRBJ2-3; 9 nucleotides match TRBD1. This CDR3 comprises 15 residues. Trimming took 5 bases from V and 5 from J; bases not matched to a gene: 8. Germline V gene sequence: CDR1 SGHAT, CDR2 FQNNGV. This CDR3 is CASSTRQGGGDTQYF. The CDR3, as DNA: TGTGCCAGCAGCACTCGACAGGGGGGTGGAGATACGCAGTATTTT. The entire variable domain, with the rest obtained from reference TRBV11-2 and TRBJ2-3, is as follows: EAGVAQSPRYKIIEKRQSVAFWCNPISGHATLYWYQQILGQGPKLLIQFQNNGVVDDSQLPKDRFSAERLKGVDSTLKIQPAKLEDSAVYLCASSTRQGGGDTQYFGPGTRLTVL.

The sample holds a few counts of this clonotype. This chain connects TRBV2 to TRBJ2-6; D remains ambiguous. The germline V gene encodes CDR1 SNHLY and CDR2 FYNNEI. This CDR3 is 13 amino acids long. V lost 6 bases, J lost 4 bases, and 7 bases lay in between. CDR3 amino acids: CASRAVGANVLTF. The CDR3 bases are TGTGCCAGCAGGGCCGTGGGGGCCAACGTCCTGACTTTC.

This clonotype has a count of ten or more. This chain joins TRBV15 and TRBJ2-7, with 7 bases lining up with TRBD2. Germline V CDR1 and CDR2: LNHNV, YYDKDF (reference sequence). This CDR3 contains 13 residues. V lost 4 bases to trimming and J lost 7 bases; unmatched junction nucleotides: 7. CDR3 coding DNA: TGTGCCACCAGCAACAAAGCGGGGATTGAGCAGTACTTC. Its protein product is CATSNKAGIEQYF.

This chain uses TRBV5-5 with TRBJ2-7; no definite D call. The V end lost 0 bases, the J end lost 0 bases, and 10 bases lay between the germline ends. The CDR3 is 15 amino acids. Germline CDR1 and CDR2: SGHKS and YYEKEE (reference sequence). The CDR3 DNA sequence: TGTGCCAGCAGCTTGGATCCCCCCAGCTCCTACGAGCAGTACTTC. This codes for CASSLDPPSSYEQYF.